This TCR beta chain is drawn from a study of tumor and adjacent non-tumor tissue in lung cancer. At the level of the study: Patients comprised roughly 12 adenocarcinoma, 2 squamous cell carcinoma and 1 small cell lung cancer.

This CDR3 is built from 13 residues. Germline V gives CDR1 KGHDR, CDR2 SFDVKD. This sample's RNA came from whole unsorted tissue. More than 3 cm separated this lung sample from the edge of the tumor. To note about this clonotype: The antigen remains unidentified. Mismatch with germline at one junction end may stem from a read error.

Study results and caveats: Shorter survival was associated with higher TCR diversity in tumors. Significantly higher TCR diversity was found in tumor than normal lung. In normal lung, the top 100 clones were significantly more dominant than in tumor.

The library came from three nested PCR rounds adapted from ARM-PCR protocols. TCRdb independently ran MiXCR on the multiplex PCR reads; one entry per CDR3 protein. The data contain fewer than 90,000 distinct CDR3 sequences, 75% to 85% of them singletons. This chain connects TRBV24-1 to TRBJ1-1; D unresolved. The clonotype originates from a woman in her 50s with non-small cell lung cancer. The sequencing sample was made of distant non-tumor lung tissue. This chain's CDR3 is CVTSERTGLEAFF. The CDR3 coding sequence is TGTGTCACCAGTGAAAGGACTGGGCTTGAAGCTTTCTTT.